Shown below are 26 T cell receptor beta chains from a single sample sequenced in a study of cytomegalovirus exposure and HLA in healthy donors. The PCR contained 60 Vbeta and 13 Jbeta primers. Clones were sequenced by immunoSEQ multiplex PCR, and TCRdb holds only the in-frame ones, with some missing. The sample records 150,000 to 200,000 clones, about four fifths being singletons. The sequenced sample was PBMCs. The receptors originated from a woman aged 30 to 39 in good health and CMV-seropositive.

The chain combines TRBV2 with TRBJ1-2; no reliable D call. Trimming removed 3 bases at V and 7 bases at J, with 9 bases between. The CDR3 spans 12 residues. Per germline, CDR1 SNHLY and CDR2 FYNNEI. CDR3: CASSDFSGGYTF. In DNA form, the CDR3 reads TGTGCCAGCAGTGATTTCAGTGGTGGCTACACCTTC.

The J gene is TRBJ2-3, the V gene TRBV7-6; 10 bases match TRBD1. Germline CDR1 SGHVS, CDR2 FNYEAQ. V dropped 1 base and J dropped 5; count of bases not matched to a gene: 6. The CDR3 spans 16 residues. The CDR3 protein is CASSLGTGTGVDTQYF. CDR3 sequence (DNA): TGTGCCAGCAGCTTAGGAACCGGGACAGGGGTAGATACGCAGTATTTT.

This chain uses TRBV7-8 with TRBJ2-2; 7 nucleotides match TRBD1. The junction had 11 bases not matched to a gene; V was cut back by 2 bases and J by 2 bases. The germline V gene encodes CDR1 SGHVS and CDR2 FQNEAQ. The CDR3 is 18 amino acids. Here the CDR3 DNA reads TGTGCCAGCAGCTTATCCCGGTGGGACAGAGCTAACACCGGGGAGCTGTTTTTT. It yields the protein CASSLSRWDRANTGELFF.

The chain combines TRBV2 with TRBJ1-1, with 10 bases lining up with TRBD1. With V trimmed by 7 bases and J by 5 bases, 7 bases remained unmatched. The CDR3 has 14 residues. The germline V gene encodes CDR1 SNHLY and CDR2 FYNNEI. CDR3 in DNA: TGTGCCAGCACCCGGACAGGGGGAGGGACTGAAGCTTTCTTT. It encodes CASTRTGGGTEAFF.

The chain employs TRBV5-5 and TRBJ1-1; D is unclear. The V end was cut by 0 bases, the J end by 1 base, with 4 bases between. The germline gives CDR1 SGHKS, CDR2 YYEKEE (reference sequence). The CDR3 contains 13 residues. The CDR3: CASSLDTNTEAFF. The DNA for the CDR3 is TGTGCCAGCAGCTTGGACACGAACACTGAAGCTTTCTTT. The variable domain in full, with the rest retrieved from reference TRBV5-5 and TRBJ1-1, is DAGVTQSPTHLIKTRGQQVTLRCSPISGHKSVSWYQQVLGQGPQFIFQYYEKEERGRGNFPDRFSARQFPNYSSELNVNALLLGDSALYLCASSLDTNTEAFFGQGTRLTVV.

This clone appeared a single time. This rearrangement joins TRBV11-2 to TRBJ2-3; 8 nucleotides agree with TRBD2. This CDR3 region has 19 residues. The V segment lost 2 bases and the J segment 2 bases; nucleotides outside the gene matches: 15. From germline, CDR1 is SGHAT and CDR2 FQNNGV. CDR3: CASSLLRAPSGGSTDTQYF. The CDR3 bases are TGTGCCAGCAGCTTACTAAGGGCGCCCAGCGGGGGATCCACAGATACGCAGTATTTT.

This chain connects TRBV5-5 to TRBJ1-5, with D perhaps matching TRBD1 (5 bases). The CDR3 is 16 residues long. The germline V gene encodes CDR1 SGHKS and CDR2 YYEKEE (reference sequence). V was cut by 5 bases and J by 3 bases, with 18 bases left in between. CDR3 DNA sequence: TGTGCCAGCAGATTGTCGGGACGGGGGGTCAATCAGCCCCAGCATTTT. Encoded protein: CASRLSGRGVNQPQHF.

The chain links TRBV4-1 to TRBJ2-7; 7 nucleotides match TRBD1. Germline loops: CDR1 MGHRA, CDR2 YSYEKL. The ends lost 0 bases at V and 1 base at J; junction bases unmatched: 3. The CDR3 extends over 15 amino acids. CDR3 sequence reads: CASSQDGTASYEQYF. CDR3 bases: TGCGCCAGCAGCCAAGACGGGACAGCGTCCTACGAGCAGTACTTC.

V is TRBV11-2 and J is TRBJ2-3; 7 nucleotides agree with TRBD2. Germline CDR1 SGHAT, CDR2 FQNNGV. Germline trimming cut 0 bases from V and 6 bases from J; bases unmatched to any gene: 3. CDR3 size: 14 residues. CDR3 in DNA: TGTGCCAGCAGCTTAGAAGCGGGGTTGGATACGCAGTATTTT. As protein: CASSLEAGLDTQYF.

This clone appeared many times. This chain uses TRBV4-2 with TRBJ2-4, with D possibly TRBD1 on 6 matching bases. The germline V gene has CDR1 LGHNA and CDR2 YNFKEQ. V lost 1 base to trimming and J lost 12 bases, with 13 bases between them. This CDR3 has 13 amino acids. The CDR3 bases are TGTGCCAGCAGCCAAGGGACCGGGACACCTCAGTACTTC. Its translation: CASSQGTGTPQYF.

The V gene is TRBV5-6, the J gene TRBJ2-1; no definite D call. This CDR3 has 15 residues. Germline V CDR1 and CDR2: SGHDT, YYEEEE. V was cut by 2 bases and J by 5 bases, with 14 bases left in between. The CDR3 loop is CASSFGTLRNNEQFF. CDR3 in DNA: TGTGCCAGCAGCTTCGGTACTCTACGCAACAATGAGCAGTTCTTC.

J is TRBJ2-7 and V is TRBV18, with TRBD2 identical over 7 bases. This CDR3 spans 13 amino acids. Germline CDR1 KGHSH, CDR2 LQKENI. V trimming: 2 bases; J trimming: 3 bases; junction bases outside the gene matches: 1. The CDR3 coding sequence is TGTGCCAGCTCACCAGCGGGGGTCTACGAGCAGTACTTC. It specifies CASSPAGVYEQYF.

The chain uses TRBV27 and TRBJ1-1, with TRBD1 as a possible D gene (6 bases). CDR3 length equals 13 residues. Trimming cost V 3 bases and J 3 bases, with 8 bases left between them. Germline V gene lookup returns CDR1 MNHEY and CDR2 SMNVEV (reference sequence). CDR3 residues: CASSFQGHTEAFF. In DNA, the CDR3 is TGTGCCAGCAGTTTTCAGGGGCACACTGAAGCTTTCTTT.

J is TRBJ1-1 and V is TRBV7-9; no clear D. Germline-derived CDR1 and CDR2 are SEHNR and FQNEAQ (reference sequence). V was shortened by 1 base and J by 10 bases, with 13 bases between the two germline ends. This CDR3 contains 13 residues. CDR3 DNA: TGTGCCAGCAGCTTAGATCTTCCGGGTCGAGCTTTCTTT. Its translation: CASSLDLPGRAFF.

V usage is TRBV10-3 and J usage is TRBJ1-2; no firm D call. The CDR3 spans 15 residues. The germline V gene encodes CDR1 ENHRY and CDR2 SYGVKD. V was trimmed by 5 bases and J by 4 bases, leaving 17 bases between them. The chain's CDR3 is CAISREASTIYGYTF. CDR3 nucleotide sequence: TGTGCCATCAGTCGCGAGGCCTCAACGATCTATGGCTACACCTTC.

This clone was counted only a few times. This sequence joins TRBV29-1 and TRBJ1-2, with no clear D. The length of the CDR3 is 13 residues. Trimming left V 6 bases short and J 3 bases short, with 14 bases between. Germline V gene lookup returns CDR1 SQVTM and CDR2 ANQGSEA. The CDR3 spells CSVTPLEHYGYTF. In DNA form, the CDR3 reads TGCAGCGTGACCCCCCTGGAGCACTATGGCTACACCTTC. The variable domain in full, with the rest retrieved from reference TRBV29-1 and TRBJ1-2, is SAVISQKPSRDICQRGTSLTIQCQVDSQVTMMFWYRQQPGQSLTLIATANQGSEATYESGFVIDKFPISRPNLTFSTLTVSNMSPEDSSIYLCSVTPLEHYGYTFGSGTRLTVV.

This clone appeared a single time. The CDR3 DNA follows: TGTGCCAGCAGGCCCCGACTAGCGGGAATTGGGGAGCAGTACTTC. Residues: CASRPRLAGIGEQYF. The chain is built from TRBV28 and TRBJ2-7; TRBD2 aligns across 11 bases. The V gene end was trimmed by 6 bases and the J gene end by 7 bases; junction bases not matched to a gene: 11. The CDR3 is 15 amino acids. Germline CDR1 MDHEN, CDR2 SYDVKM.

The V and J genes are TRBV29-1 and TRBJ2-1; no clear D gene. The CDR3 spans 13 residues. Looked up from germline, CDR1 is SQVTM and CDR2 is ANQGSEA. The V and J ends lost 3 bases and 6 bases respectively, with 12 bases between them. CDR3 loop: CSVDYAAFNEQFF. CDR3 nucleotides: TGCAGCGTTGACTATGCCGCTTTCAATGAGCAGTTCTTC.

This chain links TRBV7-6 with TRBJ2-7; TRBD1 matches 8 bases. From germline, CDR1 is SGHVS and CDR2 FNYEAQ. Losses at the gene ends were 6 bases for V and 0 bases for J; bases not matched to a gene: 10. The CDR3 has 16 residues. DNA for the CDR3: TGTGCCAGCAGTTTCGGCCGGGACAGGAGCTCCTACGAGCAGTACTTC. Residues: CASSFGRDRSSYEQYF.

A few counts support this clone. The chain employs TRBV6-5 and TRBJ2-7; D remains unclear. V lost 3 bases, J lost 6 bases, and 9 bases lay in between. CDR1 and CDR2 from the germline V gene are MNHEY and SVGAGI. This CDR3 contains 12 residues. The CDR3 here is CASSYSQREQYF. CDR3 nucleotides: TGTGCCAGCAGTTATTCCCAGCGCGAGCAGTACTTC.

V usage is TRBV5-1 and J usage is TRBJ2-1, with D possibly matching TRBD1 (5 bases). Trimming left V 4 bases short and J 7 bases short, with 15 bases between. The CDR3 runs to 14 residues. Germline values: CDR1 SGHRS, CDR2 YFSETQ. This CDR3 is CASSTGDSWNEQFF. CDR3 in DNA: TGCGCCAGCAGCACTGGCGACAGCTGGAATGAGCAGTTCTTC.

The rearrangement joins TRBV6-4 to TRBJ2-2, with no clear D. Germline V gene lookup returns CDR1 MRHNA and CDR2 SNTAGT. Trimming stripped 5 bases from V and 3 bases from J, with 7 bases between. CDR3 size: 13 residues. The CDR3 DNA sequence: TGTGCCAGCAGTCCAACTCACACCGGGGAGCTGTTTTTT. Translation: CASSPTHTGELFF.

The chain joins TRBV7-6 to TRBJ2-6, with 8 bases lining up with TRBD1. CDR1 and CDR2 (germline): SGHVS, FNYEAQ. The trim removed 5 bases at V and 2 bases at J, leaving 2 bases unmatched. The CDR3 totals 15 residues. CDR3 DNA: TGTGCCAGCAGCGCGACAGGGGCTGGGGCCAACGTCCTGACTTTC. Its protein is CASSATGAGANVLTF.

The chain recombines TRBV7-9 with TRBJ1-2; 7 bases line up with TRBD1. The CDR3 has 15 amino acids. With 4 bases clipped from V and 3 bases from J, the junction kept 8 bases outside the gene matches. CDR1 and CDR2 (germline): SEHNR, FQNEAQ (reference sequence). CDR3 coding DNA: TGTGCCAGCAGCTCATCTACCGGGACAGACTATGGCTACACCTTC. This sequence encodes CASSSSTGTDYGYTF.

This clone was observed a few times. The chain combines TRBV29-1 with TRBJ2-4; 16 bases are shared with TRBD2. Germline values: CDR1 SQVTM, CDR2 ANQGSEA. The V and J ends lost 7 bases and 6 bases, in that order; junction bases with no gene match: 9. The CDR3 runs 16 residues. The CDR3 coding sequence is TGCAGCGGATCGGGACTAGCGGGAGGGCGGGGAAACATTCAGTACTTC. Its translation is CSGSGLAGGRGNIQYF.

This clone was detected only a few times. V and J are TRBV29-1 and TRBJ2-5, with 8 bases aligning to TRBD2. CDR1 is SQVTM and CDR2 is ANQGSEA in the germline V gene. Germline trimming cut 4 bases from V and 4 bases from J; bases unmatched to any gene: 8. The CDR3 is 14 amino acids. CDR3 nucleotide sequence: TGCAGCGTTGCGGGCGGACTAGCAGGAGAGACCCAGTACTTC. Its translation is CSVAGGLAGETQYF. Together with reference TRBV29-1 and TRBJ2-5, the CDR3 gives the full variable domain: SAVISQKPSRDICQRGTSLTIQCQVDSQVTMMFWYRQQPGQSLTLIATANQGSEATYESGFVIDKFPISRPNLTFSTLTVSNMSPEDSSIYLCSVAGGLAGETQYFGPGTRLLVL.